This record looks at one TCR beta chain sequence and its context. Its specificity is unknown. This record belongs to a study of cytomegalovirus exposure and HLA in healthy donors. In the PCR, 60 Vbeta and 13 Jbeta primers were used. The data were produced by immunoSEQ multiplex PCR, yet TCRdb's version contains in-frame clones alone and is incomplete. The table includes around 70,000 clones, roughly 74% detected once. Study-level points and caveats: Immune exposure was documented only through CMV serostatus. In an earlier analysis, productive rearrangement rates for most beta V segments clustered near 87% or 30%. One cluster of highly shared sequence variants probably arose as a sequencing artifact. Follow-up analysis seemed to connect common viral pathogens with several of the most significant clusters identified.

After removal of 0 bases from V and 0 bases from J, the junction contained 3 bases not matched to a gene. Looked up from germline, CDR1 is SGHDT and CDR2 is YYEEEE. CDR3 length: 16 residues. The clonotype was recovered from a human donor in good health. The chain carries TRBV5-6 and TRBJ2-1; TRBD2 matches at 7 bases. The sample consisted of PBMCs. The CDR3 DNA reads as TGTGCCAGCAGCTTGGTGGGGGAGGGCTCCTACAATGAGCAGTTCTTC. Translating gives CASSLVGEGSYNEQFF.